Presented here are 8 T cell receptor beta chains from one specimen sequenced in a study of T cell responses to AZD1222 COVID-19 vaccine. The protocol was immunoSEQ multiplex PCR, while the TCRdb copy is restricted to in-frame clones and leaves out a portion. The sample has some 150,000 clones; just under 90% are singletons. The input for sequencing was peripheral blood, taken 28 days after the second dose of the MenACWY control vaccine. These receptor sequences come from an adult who received the MenACWY meningococcal vaccine as a control.

This clone was observed once. The rearrangement uses TRBV7-9 and TRBJ1-2; 9 positions match TRBD1. Looked up from germline, CDR1 is SEHNR and CDR2 is FQNEAQ (reference sequence). The CDR3 has 12 amino acids. Trimming took 1 base from V and 12 from J; bases not matched to a gene: 3. The CDR3 region is CASSLEQGANTF. The CDR3 coding sequence is TGTGCCAGCAGCTTAGAACAGGGGGCAAACACCTTC.

The chain uses TRBV10-3 and TRBJ2-7, with D maybe TRBD2 (6 bases). V lost 11 bases to trimming and J lost 0 bases, with 11 bases between them. The CDR3 runs to 12 residues. The germline gives CDR1 ENHRY, CDR2 SYGVKD. The CDR3 region is CAGGTTSYEQYF. The CDR3 DNA follows: TGTGCCGGGGGGACCACCTCCTACGAGCAGTACTTC.

This sequence joins TRBV5-1 and TRBJ2-3; 8 nucleotides agree with TRBD2. From germline, CDR1 is SGHRS and CDR2 YFSETQ. V shed 0 bases and J 3 bases; nucleotides not matched to a gene: 6. The CDR3 has 16 residues. The CDR3 reads CASSLAPTGGTDTQYF. CDR3 in DNA: TGCGCCAGCAGCTTGGCCCCGACGGGGGGGACAGATACGCAGTATTTT. The full variable domain, completed using reference TRBV5-1 and TRBJ2-3, is KAGVTQTPRYLIKTRGQQVTLSCSPISGHRSVSWYQQTPGQGLQFLFEYFSETQRNKGNFPGRFSGRQFSNSRSEMNVSTLELGDSALYLCASSLAPTGGTDTQYFGPGTRLTVL.

The chain couples TRBV28 to TRBJ2-7; 9 nucleotides line up with TRBD1. V trimming: 3 bases; J trimming: 7 bases; junction bases outside the gene matches: 13. Germline V gives CDR1 MDHEN, CDR2 SYDVKM. The CDR3 has 16 amino acids. The CDR3 DNA sequence: TGTGCCAGCAGTTTCGTAACGGGACAGGGTTTACGAGAGCAGTACTTC. Translated, it gives CASSFVTGQGLREQYF.

The chain recombines TRBV7-9 with TRBJ1-4, with D possibly being TRBD1 (5 bases). The V end was cut by 2 bases, the J end by 4 bases, with 8 bases between. The CDR3 runs 14 residues. Germline CDR1 reads SEHNR; CDR2 reads FQNEAQ (reference sequence). CDR3 sequence reads: CASSLNRGNEKLFF. Here the CDR3 DNA reads TGTGCCAGCAGCTTAAATAGGGGTAATGAAAAACTGTTTTTT. The whole variable domain, filled in from reference TRBV7-9 and TRBJ1-4, reads DTGVSQNPRHKITKRGQNVTFRCDPISEHNRLYWYRQTLGQGPEFLTYFQNEAQLEKSRLLSDRFSAERPKGSFSTLEIQRTEQGDSAMYLCASSLNRGNEKLFFGSGTQLSVL.

The chain carries TRBV3-1 (or the pseudogene TRBV3-2) and TRBJ2-7; 8 positions agree with TRBD2. Losses at the gene ends were 4 bases for V and 9 bases for J; bases not matched to a gene: 5. The CDR3 has 12 residues. CDR1 and CDR2 (germline): LGHDT, YNNKEL (reference sequence). CDR3: CASSPGGDPQYF. DNA for the CDR3: TGTGCCAGCAGCCCGGGGGGGGACCCGCAGTACTTC.

This chain connects TRBV11-2 to TRBJ1-1; a weak D match, TRBD1 (6 bases). CDR3 size: 14 residues. Trimming took off 3 bases at V and 3 bases at J, with 11 bases between the two ends. Germline CDR1 is SGHAT and CDR2 is FQNNGV. This chain's CDR3 is CASSLTGSDTEAFF. In DNA form, the CDR3 reads TGTGCCAGCAGCTTGACAGGATCGGACACTGAAGCTTTCTTT. The complete variable domain, with remaining parts taken from reference TRBV11-2 and TRBJ1-1, reads EAGVAQSPRYKIIEKRQSVAFWCNPISGHATLYWYQQILGQGPKLLIQFQNNGVVDDSQLPKDRFSAERLKGVDSTLKIQPAKLEDSAVYLCASSLTGSDTEAFFGQGTRLTVV.

The chain joins TRBV18 to TRBJ1-2; D is ambiguous. The V and J ends lost 4 bases and 3 bases respectively, with 9 bases between them. The germline V gene encodes CDR1 KGHSH and CDR2 LQKENI. This CDR3 has 13 residues. CDR3 loop: CASSLMDDYGYTF. The CDR3 nucleotides are TGTGCCAGCTCACTCATGGACGACTATGGCTACACCTTC.